Shown below are 7 T cell receptor beta chains from a single sample sequenced in a study of cytomegalovirus exposure and HLA in healthy donors. Primers: 60 Vbeta forward and 13 Jbeta reverse. Produced via immunoSEQ multiplex PCR; TCRdb's table is partial and in-frame only. The profile shows some 78,000 clones, approximately 80% of them singletons. Sequencing was carried out using PBMCs. These receptors came from a woman aged 45-60 years in good health and CMV-seropositive.

The V call is TRBV12-1, the J call TRBJ1-5; TRBD1 is the table's D call, not checked against the DNA. TRBV12-1 is annotated as a pseudogene. The CDR3 sequence is 19 residues long. CDR3 DNA sequence: TGTGCCAGCAGCTTATCGTTTCGACAGACGCCCTATAGCAATCAGCCCCAGCATTTT. Amino acids: CASSLSFRQTPYSNQPQHF.

This clone was detected only once. The V and J genes are TRBV6-4 and TRBJ1-1, with TRBD1 as a possible D gene (5 bases). Between the trimmed V and J ends, which lost 5 bases and 1 base, there was a span of 8 bases. This CDR3 region has 13 residues. CDR1 and CDR2 (germline): MRHNA, SNTAGT. CDR3 sequence reads: CASSKGSNTEAFF. CDR3 DNA: TGTGCCAGCAGTAAGGGGTCGAACACTGAAGCTTTCTTT.

The J gene is TRBJ1-5, the V gene TRBV19; D gene uncertain. Germline V lookup: CDR1 LNHDA, CDR2 SQIVND (reference sequence). The CDR3 loop spans 13 amino acids. V lost 7 bases and J lost 3, with 10 bases in between. Here the CDR3 reads CASTPGNNQPQHF. For the CDR3, the DNA is TGTGCCAGTACTCCGGGGAACAATCAGCCCCAGCATTTT.

The chain links TRBV4-1 to TRBJ1-2; 9 positions match TRBD1. CDR3 length: 16 amino acids. Germline lookup yields CDR1 MGHRA and CDR2 YSYEKL. The ends lost 4 bases at V and 4 bases at J; junction bases unmatched: 10. In nucleotides, the CDR3 is TGCGCCAGCAGCCGACCACCGGGACAGGGTTCCTATGGCTACACCTTC. Its protein is CASSRPPGQGSYGYTF.

This sequence joins TRBV9 and TRBJ2-2; 8 nucleotides match TRBD2. Trimming removed 6 bases from V and 7 bases from J; junction bases left unmatched: 8. The germline CDR1 and CDR2 sequences are SGDLS and YYNGEE. The CDR3 is 14 residues long. This CDR3 is CASTSGGGDGELFF. DNA of the CDR3: TGTGCCAGCACCTCGGGGGGGGGTGACGGGGAGCTGTTTTTT.

Only a few counts were recorded for this clone. The rearrangement joins TRBV30 to TRBJ1-5; 8 positions match TRBD1. From germline, CDR1 is GTSNPN and CDR2 SVGIG (reference sequence). The CDR3 has 14 residues. J gave up 4 bases and V 4 bases, and 6 bases lay outside the gene matches. The CDR3 DNA is TGTGCCTGGACCCTGACAGGGGCAAATCAGCCCCAGCATTTT. This gives the protein CAWTLTGANQPQHF.

The V gene is TRBV7-6, the J gene TRBJ2-2; TRBD1 is a possible D gene (5 bases). The CDR3 covers 13 residues. Trimming pared 1 base from V and 6 bases from J, leaving 6 bases between. CDR1 is SGHVS and CDR2 is FNYEAQ in the germline V gene. DNA for the CDR3: TGTGCCAGCAGCTTAGAGGGGTCCGGGGAGCTGTTTTTT. Its protein product is CASSLEGSGELFF.